This T cell receptor (beta chain) was recovered during a study of sequential checkpoint blockade in melanoma. Turning to the study itself: More than 20 patients had tumor biopsies before treatment and at week 13.

The assay was immunoSEQ multiplex PCR, and TCRdb's table has in-frame clones only and misses some. Counted here are around 13,000 clones, less than 35% occurring once; the ten biggest clones make up around a sixth. Indicated treatment: randomized to nivolumab then ipilimumab (arm A) or the reverse (arm B). The source of this sequence is a human donor with melanoma. The source material was tumor tissue (inferred from file names), sampled from a patient given nivolumab and ipilimumab in sequence.

The CDR3 DNA sequence: TGCGCCAGCAGCCCGGGTCCGGAACTGAACACTGAAGCTTTCTTT. Protein: CASSPGPELNTEAFF. The chain recombines TRBV4-1 with TRBJ1-1; D unresolved. CDR3 size: 15 residues. CDR1 MGHRA and CDR2 YSYEKL come from the germline V gene. Trimming took off 4 bases at V and 0 bases at J, with 12 bases between the two ends.